The rows below give T cell receptor beta chains drawn from one sample of a study of T cell responses to AZD1222 COVID-19 vaccine. Measured with immunoSEQ multiplex PCR; TCRdb has only the in-frame clones, and not every one. The sample lists approximately 25,000 clones; roughly 90% were seen once. The material was peripheral blood, obtained 28 days after the second AZD1222 dose. The receptors stem from an adult who received the AZD1222 COVID-19 vaccine. CDR3s include the opening cysteine and the closing phenylalanine or tryptophan. Each record gives: J gene, V gene, D gene, CDR3 protein, CDR3 DNA. A D gene is named only where the DNA matches it firmly.

TRBJ1-5	TRBV6-5	-	CASSSSGIQPQHF	TGTGCCAGCAGTTCCAGTGGGATCCAGCCCCAGCATTTT
TRBJ1-2	TRBV10-1	-	CASSDPHRGQIVKNYGYTF	TGCGCCAGCAGTGACCCTCACCGGGGCCAGATCGTCAAGAACTATGGCTACACCTTC
TRBJ1-2	TRBV7-2	-	CASSLGGMNYGYTF	TGTGCCAGCAGCTTGGGGGGAATGAACTATGGCTACACCTTC
TRBJ2-1	TRBV28	TRBD1	CASSESGGLGSLYNEQFF	TGTGCCAGCAGTGAATCAGGGGGATTGGGGTCTTTATACAATGAGCAGTTCTTC
TRBJ1-6	TRBV28	-	CASSRFGHRLLNNSPLHF	TGTGCCAGCAGCCGTTTCGGCCACCGACTGTTAAATAATTCACCCCTCCACTTT
TRBJ1-4	TRBV28	-	CASRGHSNEKLFF	TGTGCCAGCAGGGGACATTCCAATGAAAAACTGTTTTTT
TRBJ1-5	TRBV6-5	-	CASSYYTGQPQHF	TGTGCCAGCAGTTACTATACGGGGCAGCCCCAGCATTTT
TRBJ2-2	TRBV6-2/TRBV6-3	-	CASSYSTEPEDTGELFF	TGTGCCAGCAGTTACTCGACCGAGCCTGAGGACACCGGGGAGCTGTTTTTT
TRBJ2-7	TRBV10-3	-	CAISESGAPEYEQYF	TGTGCCATCAGTGAGTCGGGGGCACCTGAGTACGAGCAGTACTTC
TRBJ2-5	TRBV7-9	-	CASSSRGGAETQYF	TGTGCCAGCAGCTCCCGTGGGGGGGCAGAGACCCAGTACTTC
TRBJ1-6	TRBV7-8	TRBD1	CASTLTGNSPLHF	TGTGCCAGCACCTTGACAGGGAATTCACCCCTCCACTTT
TRBJ1-2	TRBV4-1	-	CASSLRMGAGEIYGYTF	TGCGCCAGCAGCCTCCGAATGGGGGCAGGGGAAATCTATGGCTACACCTTC